This T cell receptor (beta chain) was sequenced in a study of shared clonotypes between healthy human individuals. Study summary: Per-donor plates numbered three CD4 naive, three CD4 memory, two CD8 naive and one CD8 memory. Study-wide results and caveats: Donor clonotype sharing was expected to depend on sequencing depth.

This clone was detected only once. Its antigen is as yet unknown. Naive CD8 cells, CD45RO-negative and positively selected for CCR7, excluded terminally differentiated effector memory CD45RA+ cells. The CDR3 spans 16 residues. Germline V CDR1 and CDR2: MDHEN, SYDVKM. J lost 5 bases, V lost 3 bases, and 6 bases had no gene match. The authors' processing: There were no quality scores in the junction-only immunoSEQ sequences, so filtering differed. The method was immunoSEQ multiplex PCR; TCRdb's version includes in-frame clones alone and lacks a portion of them. That table gives V, J and clone size, and the DNA gave D and trimming. The profile shows about 610,000 clones, approximately 96% of them singletons.

The rearrangement uses TRBV28 and TRBJ2-4; TRBD2 matches at 11 bases. The sequenced material came from naive CD8+ T cells sorted from blood. The origin of this receptor is a woman aged 25 to 39 in good health. In DNA form, the CDR3 reads TGTGCCAGCAGTTTCCCTAGCGGGAGGATAGAAAACATTCAGTACTTC. Its protein is CASSFPSGRIENIQYF.